This entry concerns a single TCR beta chain. Its antigen is not known. The data were obtained in a study of a mutant IDH1 vaccine in newly diagnosed glioma. The wider study: Vaccinations were initiated 4-6 weeks following radiotherapy alone, or were given together with temozolomide cycles. Patients' prior therapy spanned radiotherapy, temozolomide, or both; most underwent both. Regarding the study as a whole: Vaccine-induced immune responses occurred in more than 85% of patients.

This CDR3 contains 17 residues. J gave up 4 bases and V 0 bases, and 10 bases lay outside the gene matches. Noted time point: week 35, safety follow-up. In every dose of vaccine, 300 ug of mutant IDH1 20-mer peptide was given alongside topical imiquimod. At weeks 1, 3, 5, 7, 11, 15, 19 and 23, patients received a vaccination, eight in all. Assay used: immunoSEQ multiplex PCR; TCRdb lists only in-frame clones, some missing. The sample records tens of thousands of clones, around 85% being singletons. The TCR was taken from a man in his forties or fifties with glioma. The chain carries TRBV5-3 and TRBJ1-5; 7 nucleotides agree with TRBD1. TRBV5-3 is labeled an ORF, and its function is uncertain. The sample was PBMCs, taken from a glioma patient whose treatment included an IDH1 peptide vaccine. CDR3 in DNA: TGTGCCAGAAGCTTGGGGGGACAGTGGTCTAGAAATCAGCCCCAGCATTTT. This encodes CARSLGGQWSRNQPQHF.